This TCR beta chain comes out of a study of blood T cells in healthy people across ages (dated by TCRdb to the mid-2010s). In the study overall: In model experiments, roughly one uniquely barcoded TCR beta cDNA molecule per two T cells was captured by template switching. To track age-related changes in TCR beta repertoire diversity, the study relied on deep sequencing normalized with unique cDNA molecular identifiers. Four age groups were formed from the donors: young (average around 15 years), middle-aged (approximately 39), aged (approximately 60) and long-lived (more than 75). To avoid experimental bias, donors of different ages were randomly spread across the sequencing lanes. For two donors (one aged 18 to 30 and one aged 80 or older), the study analyzed two additional independent replicas of 1 million unique cDNA reads from the same blood draw. Broad study findings and their caveats: Because profiling used bulk unsorted PBMCs, naive and antigen-experienced compartments could not be compared conclusively. The percentage of naive T cells measured by flow cytometry correlated strongly with observed TCR beta diversity. Observed TCR beta diversity per million T cells fell roughly linearly with age, and a significant reduction was already apparent by age about 38. The long-lived group showed more naive CD4+ T cells, fewer expanded clones and increased TCR diversity than the aged group, suggesting age selection. Because donor CMV infection status was unknown, age-related changes in expanded clonotypes were potentially confounded. Estimates of total diversity based on one million sequenced T cells were considered lower bounds and underestimates.

Worth noting for this clonotype: The target of this receptor is not known. The sample holds no much larger clone one base away, and base qualities are not on file.

Donors were under 40 systemically healthy Caucasian individuals from Russia aged roughly 6 to 90 years. Ten milliliters of peripheral blood were drawn from each donor into EDTA-treated Vacutainer tubes. PBMCs were isolated by Ficoll-Paque density-gradient centrifugation, with at least 7 million obtained per sample. Total RNA, at least 6 micrograms per sample, was extracted from PBMCs with Trizol reagent. For every donor, flow cytometry on a PBMC aliquot measured the percentage of naive CD45RAhigh/CD27high T cells. Receptor libraries were prepared by 5' RACE. Instrument on record: Illumina HiSeq 2500. A second PCR of roughly 6 to 11 cycles was run with a J-beta primer mix and a sample-barcoded 5' primer. A template-switch 5' adaptor carrying 12 random nucleotides introduced a unique molecular identifier onto each TCR beta cDNA molecule. Each sample yielded at least 3 million CDR3-containing paired-end reads. First-strand cDNA was synthesized from all RNA with the Mint cDNA synthesis kit, primed by a TRBC-specific oligonucleotide. Following uracil-DNA glycosylase treatment, a first 18-cycle PCR with universal primers M1SS and BC2_uni_R was performed on all cDNA. As for the authors' bioinformatics: Normalization of each sample was performed by random selection of 1 million high-quality reads, each carrying a distinct molecular identifier. Reads sharing molecular identifiers were discarded rather than binned into consensus sequences. MiTCR, with a Q25 quality threshold and the strictest error-elimination algorithm, was used for CDR3 identification, clonotype clustering and error correction. Lower-bound total TCR beta diversity was estimated with a nonparametric unseen species model using Euler transformation. The public reads were reanalyzed by TCRdb: fastp trimming at Q25, MiXCR alignment, in-frame beta chains only. Each record represents a unique CDR3 protein, reported with the most common genes and DNA among its rows. The authors' filters were not applied to this entry. Here the sample has over 1.5 million distinct CDR3 sequences; roughly 50% occur a single time. The top ten clonotypes cover 2% to 2.5% of the sample.

What was sequenced was blood. The origin of this receptor is a woman between 35 and 50 years old in good health.

The bases read TGCGCCAGCAGTGTGGGGGTATGGCGGTCCTACGAGCAGTACTTC. This codes for CASSVGVWRSYEQYF. This chain joins TRBV5-1 to TRBJ2-7, with the D call perhaps TRBD1 or TRBD2, as 5 bases match in each case. The germline V gene specifies SGHRS as CDR1 and YFSETQ as CDR2. Relative to germline, V is 5 bases shorter and J is 1 base shorter, with 16 bases between their ends. Taken from cysteine to phenylalanine, the CDR3 has 15 residues. The entry retains the CDR3 DNA only, 45 bases that are in frame from base 1.